This T cell receptor (beta chain) emerged from a study of blood T cell repertoires in COVID-19. Overall study: Samples of COVID-19 (acute and convalescent) were obtained from the United States, Italy and Spain. In each case, the material was cDNA or gDNA derived from T cells, B-cell-depleted T cells, or PBMCs.

In the authors' methods: It was from reference gene primer amplification that nucleated cell counts were estimated. Using immunoSEQ multiplex PCR, the repertoire was profiled, and TCRdb retains in-frame clones only, with some absent. V and J calls plus clone size are reproduced from that table; the DNA served to infer D and trimming. The sample yields 180,000 or so clones, around 85% seen once. V trimming: 5 bases; J trimming: 15 bases; junction bases outside the gene matches: 9. Germline V gene lookup returns CDR1 MNHEY and CDR2 SVGEGT. This CDR3 is built from 12 residues. J is TRBJ2-1 and V is TRBV6-2 or TRBV6-3, with 8 bases lining up with TRBD2. The specimen was peripheral blood. This clonotype was sampled from a woman at least 80 years old with acute or convalescent COVID-19. DNA of the CDR3: TGTGCCAGCAGTCACGCCGGGACTAGGGTGTTCTTC. It specifies CASSHAGTRVFF.